This passage covers 18 T cell receptor beta chains from one sample sequenced in a study of CD8 T cells in ankylosing spondylitis (dated 2017 in TCRdb). What the research found in general, with its limitations: Blood from ankylosing spondylitis patients appeared to be characterized by a TCR beta motif composed of about eight highly homologous amino acid variants.

No antigen has been identified for these receptors. The receptor library was made with 5' RACE. The reads were generated on an Illumina HiSeq 2500. Through fastp at Q25 and MiXCR, TCRdb rebuilt clones from the public reads, retaining in-frame beta chains. Every entry covers one CDR3 protein and lists the most common genes and DNA from its rows. For this sample the table gives about 800,000 distinct CDR3 sequences, of which approximately 12% were detected only once. The ten largest clones add up to more than 0.5% of the sample. The sample taken for sequencing was blood, either unsorted or a sorted T cell fraction (not recorded which). The receptors were gathered from a male donor with ankylosing spondylitis.

The rearrangement uses TRBV5-5 and TRBJ1-4; D gene uncertain. This CDR3 has 16 residues. Trimming left V 0 bases short and J 0 bases short, with 9 bases between. Germline V lookup: CDR1 SGHKS, CDR2 YYEKEE (reference sequence). The CDR3 bases are TGTGCCAGCAGCTTGGCGACACCCGCAACTAATGAAAAACTGTTTTTT. It translates to CASSLATPATNEKLFF. Together with reference TRBV5-5 and TRBJ1-4, the CDR3 gives the full variable domain: DAGVTQSPTHLIKTRGQQVTLRCSPISGHKSVSWYQQVLGQGPQFIFQYYEKEERGRGNFPDRFSARQFPNYSSELNVNALLLGDSALYLCASSLATPATNEKLFFGSGTQLSVL.

V usage is TRBV28 and J usage is TRBJ2-1; 12 bases agree with TRBD2. With V trimmed by 4 bases and J by 2 bases, 3 bases remained unmatched. The germline CDR1 and CDR2 sequences are MDHEN and SYDVKM. The CDR3 runs 16 residues. The CDR3 reads CASSSASGGAYNEQFF. CDR3 nucleotide sequence: TGTGCCAGCAGTTCGGCTAGCGGGGGGGCCTACAATGAGCAGTTCTTC. Combining the CDR3 with reference TRBV28 and TRBJ2-1 gives the whole variable domain DVKVTQSSRYLVKRTGEKVFLECVQDMDHENMFWYRQDPGLGLRLIYFSYDVKMKEKGDIPEGYSVSREKKERFSLILESASTNQTSMYLCASSSASGGAYNEQFFGPGTRLTVL.

This clonotype was seen a few times. The J gene is TRBJ2-1, the V gene TRBV5-1, with D perhaps assigned TRBD1 or TRBD2 (5 bases each). The CDR3 contains 14 residues. V was shortened by 0 bases and J by 12 bases, with 16 bases between the two germline ends. CDR1 and CDR2 from the germline V gene are SGHRS and YFSETQ. For the CDR3, the DNA is TGCGCCAGCAGCTTGGGGTACGGGGCGAAGAGGCAGTTCTTC. This gives the protein CASSLGYGAKRQFF.

The rearrangement joins TRBV24-1 to TRBJ1-1; possible D gene TRBD1, 5 bases. Germline V gene sequence: CDR1 KGHDR, CDR2 SFDVKD. The CDR3 consists of 15 residues. V lost 7 bases and J lost 1, with 15 bases in between. CDR3 DNA sequence: TGTGCCACCAGGAGCTCCGGGACGGGGAACACTGAAGCTTTCTTT. This encodes CATRSSGTGNTEAFF.

This clonotype showed up just a few times. The genes are TRBV5-1 and TRBJ1-1, with D possibly matching TRBD1 (6 bases). The germline V gene has CDR1 SGHRS and CDR2 YFSETQ. The CDR3 covers 15 residues. The ends were cut back, 4 bases at V and 10 bases at J, with 23 bases in the middle. This CDR3 reads CASSTGQGLGLGAFF. Here the CDR3 DNA reads TGCGCCAGCAGCACTGGCCAGGGGCTGGGACTGGGAGCTTTCTTT. Looking up the rest from reference TRBV5-1 and TRBJ1-1 gives the full variable domain: KAGVTQTPRYLIKTRGQQVTLSCSPISGHRSVSWYQQTPGQGLQFLFEYFSETQRNKGNFPGRFSGRQFSNSRSEMNVSTLELGDSALYLCASSTGQGLGLGAFFGQGTRLTVV.

J is TRBJ2-5 and V is TRBV4-3, with D hard to call. The CDR3 is 15 residues long. V lost 3 bases, J lost 4 bases, and 15 bases lay in between. Germline CDR1 reads LGHNA; CDR2 reads YSLEER. The CDR3 sequence is CASSHLPDGTETQYF. DNA for the CDR3: TGCGCCAGCAGCCACCTCCCGGACGGCACAGAGACCCAGTACTTC.

The sample holds a few counts of this clonotype. The gene calls are TRBV7-8 and TRBJ1-6; D perhaps matches TRBD1 (5 bases). CDR1 and CDR2 from the germline V gene are SGHVS and FQNEAQ. V was trimmed by 5 bases and J by 8 bases, leaving 10 bases between them. This CDR3 is built from 13 residues. CDR3 DNA: TGTGCCAGCAGCACAAGACAGCATTCACCCCTCCACTTT. Encoded protein: CASSTRQHSPLHF.

CDR3 in amino acids: CASSTRGQGHQETQYF. The CDR3 bases are TGTGCCAGCAGCACGAGAGGACAGGGACACCAAGAGACCCAGTACTTC. This chain links TRBV9 with TRBJ2-5; 8 bases are shared with TRBD1. This CDR3 region has 16 residues. The germline V gene encodes CDR1 SGDLS and CDR2 YYNGEE. Trimming removed 4 bases from V and 0 bases from J; junction bases left unmatched: 8.

This clonotype was found many times. The chain is built from TRBV6-6 and TRBJ2-5; D gene unclear. V lost 1 base, J lost 5 bases, and 5 bases lay in between. Germline CDR1 reads MNHNY; CDR2 reads SVGAGI (reference sequence). This CDR3 spans 12 amino acids. The CDR3 here is CASSYFEETQYF. CDR3 bases: TGTGCCAGCAGTTACTTTGAGGAGACCCAGTACTTC.

This clonotype was recorded at least ten times. V and J are TRBV29-1 and TRBJ1-2; weak D call: TRBD1 (5 bases). The CDR3 has 12 amino acids. CDR1 is SQVTM, CDR2 ANQGSEA, per germline. Trimming cost V 4 bases and J 7 bases, with 13 bases left between them. The DNA for the CDR3 is TGCAGCGTTGGAGCAGGGTCTCTTGGCTACACCTTC. This sequence encodes CSVGAGSLGYTF.

This clonotype was seen at least ten times. The chain employs TRBV29-1 and TRBJ2-3, with D maybe TRBD1 (5 bases). This CDR3 comprises 13 residues. Germline CDR1 reads SQVTM; CDR2 reads ANQGSEA. V lost 4 bases to trimming and J lost 2 bases, with 10 bases between them. CDR3 in amino acids: CSVVQVFTDTQYF. The CDR3 bases are TGCAGCGTTGTACAGGTTTTCACAGATACGCAGTATTTT.

The chain is built from TRBV30 and TRBJ1-2; D remains ambiguous. V gave up 1 base and J gave up 4 bases, with 10 bases separating them. The germline V gene encodes CDR1 GTSNPN and CDR2 SVGIG (reference sequence). The CDR3 has 13 amino acids. The CDR3 nucleotides read TGTGCCTGGAGTGACGGATACAGCTATGGCTACACCTTC. Its protein is CAWSDGYSYGYTF.

The V and J genes are TRBV4-3 and TRBJ2-5, with D perhaps assigned TRBD1 or TRBD2 (6 bases each). V lost 0 bases and J 2 bases, leaving 13 bases between the germline ends. This CDR3 is 16 amino acids long. Germline CDR1 LGHNA, CDR2 YSLEER. The CDR3 DNA reads TGCGCCAGCAGCCAAGATCTTGGGGGGCAACAAGAGACCCAGTACTTC. Translated: CASSQDLGGQQETQYF.

This clonotype was counted only a few times. J is TRBJ2-5 and V is TRBV7-2, with 7 bases lining up with TRBD1. The length of the CDR3 is 14 residues. Germline V gene data show CDR1 as SGHTA and CDR2 as FQGNSA. With V trimmed by 6 bases and J by 0 bases, 4 bases remained unmatched. The CDR3 coding sequence is TGTGCCAGCAGGCTGACAGGGAACCAAGAGACCCAGTACTTC. It encodes CASRLTGNQETQYF.

This rearrangement joins TRBV6-1 to TRBJ2-6, with 11 bases aligning to TRBD1. This CDR3 has 17 residues. The germline CDR1 and CDR2 sequences are MNHNS and SASEGT. Trimming took 6 bases from V and 0 from J; bases not matched to a gene: 4. The CDR3 is CASRPGQGDSGANVLTF. The CDR3 coding sequence is TGTGCCAGCAGACCGGGACAGGGGGACTCTGGGGCCAACGTCCTGACTTTC.

This clonotype was detected a few times. This chain joins TRBV9 and TRBJ2-7, with D possibly matching TRBD2 (6 bases). V was cut by 3 bases and J by 2 bases, with 15 bases left in between. The CDR3 consists of 15 residues. CDR1 SGDLS and CDR2 YYNGEE come from the germline V gene. For the CDR3, the DNA is TGTGCCAGCAGCGCCACCGGGACTGGGACCTACGAGCAGTACTTC. Protein product: CASSATGTGTYEQYF. The whole variable domain, filled in from reference TRBV9 and TRBJ2-7, reads DSGVTQTPKHLITATGQRVTLRCSPRSGDLSVYWYQQSLDQGLQFLIQYYNGEERAKGNILERFSAQQFPDLHSELNLSSLELGDSALYFCASSATGTGTYEQYFGPGTRLTVT.

Many counts were recorded for this clonotype. This sequence joins TRBV20-1 and TRBJ1-6, with a tentative D call TRBD1 (5 bases). The V and J ends lost 5 bases and 6 bases respectively, with 14 bases between them. Germline CDR1 DFQATT, CDR2 SNEGSKA (reference sequence). The CDR3 has 14 amino acids. The CDR3 loop reads CSAWGDGPNSPLHF. CDR3 DNA sequence: TGCAGTGCTTGGGGGGACGGCCCTAATTCACCCCTCCACTTT.

The table lists this clonotype with many counts. The chain uses TRBV7-2 and TRBJ2-3, with 7 bases that match TRBD2. Looked up from germline, CDR1 is SGHTA and CDR2 is FQGNSA. J lost 6 bases, V lost 6 bases, and 9 bases had no gene match. The length of the CDR3 is 14 residues. The CDR3 protein is CASRRGLTYDTQYF. For the CDR3, the DNA is TGTGCCAGCAGGCGGGGACTAACCTATGATACGCAGTATTTT. The full variable domain, its missing parts supplied by reference TRBV7-2 and TRBJ2-3, is GAGVSQSPSNKVTEKGKDVELRCDPISGHTALYWYRQSLGQGLEFLIYFQGNSAPDKSGLPSDRFSAERTGGSVSTLTIQRTQQEDSAVYLCASRRGLTYDTQYFGPGTRLTVL.